The present T cell receptor (beta chain) was sequenced within a study of T cells in Graves' hyperthyroidism and ophthalmopathy. Per the germline V gene, CDR1 is SGHTA and CDR2 is FQGNSA. This CDR3 contains 14 residues. The trim removed 2 bases at V and 4 bases at J, leaving 4 bases unmatched. TCR beta CDR3 regions were amplified from RNA transcripts. TCR CDR3 underwent first-round RT-PCR with the HTBI primer set. TCRdb re-derived calls from the multiplex PCR reads in MiXCR, one entry per CDR3 protein. The table shows 480,000 or so distinct CDR3 sequences, with around 50% occurring only once. Patients showing uncontrolled infection, other autoimmune disease, pregnancy or lactation were ineligible. Clinical symptoms, serum thyroxine and TRAb, thyroid ultrasound and orbital computed tomography were used for the diagnoses. This clonotype was found many times. Its antigen is currently unknown. Overall study results and limits: Blood also contained most expanded thyroid clonotypes above 0.001. It was a median 6.5 months before onset that the model predicted ophthalmopathy.

The sample taken for sequencing was peripheral blood or thyroid tissue (not recorded which). This TCR came from an adult woman with Graves' disease, either hyperthyroidism or ophthalmopathy (not recorded which). The chain employs TRBV7-2 and TRBJ2-7, with 8 bases lining up with TRBD1. The CDR3 loop is CASSLPTGEYEQYF. CDR3 sequence (DNA): TGTGCCAGCAGCTTACCGACAGGGGAGTACGAGCAGTACTTC. The whole variable domain, filled in from reference TRBV7-2 and TRBJ2-7, reads GAGVSQSPSNKVTEKGKDVELRCDPISGHTALYWYRQSLGQGLEFLIYFQGNSAPDKSGLPSDRFSAERTGGSVSTLTIQRTQQEDSAVYLCASSLPTGEYEQYFGPGTRLTVT.